This record looks at one TCR beta chain sequence and its context. Its antigen remains unidentified. The CDR3 end lies 3 residues beyond the end of the read and is filled in from the germline J gene. The data are from a study of T cell clonality in common variable immunodeficiency. Control and CVID samples contributed equal amounts of genomic DNA. The protocol was immunoSEQ multiplex PCR, while the TCRdb copy is restricted to in-frame clones and leaves out a portion. The data show more than 6,500 clones, and the top ten clones hold roughly 4%. V was clipped by 7 bases and J by 3 bases, with 17 bases between them. The CDR3 length is 15 residues. Germline values: CDR1 LNHDA, CDR2 SQIVND (reference sequence). Findings and limits, study-wide: Fewer TCRbeta clones were shared among CVID subjects than controls. CVID subjects had higher TCRbeta clonality than healthy controls, most marked in about a third. In common variable immunodeficiency, TCR beta chains reportedly carried fewer deletions and N-nucleotide insertions.

CVID subjects were 15 or so female and fewer than 35 male, aged 9 to 64. This clonotype originated in a human donor with common variable immunodeficiency. The specimen was peripheral blood mononuclear cells. This chain uses TRBV19 with TRBJ2-3; possibly TRBD1 for D (6 bases). CDR3 DNA (partial): TGTGCCAGTACCATCCAGGGGCGTCGAACAGATACG. It translates to CASTIQGRRTDT. The full CDR3 is CASTIQGRRTDTQYF.